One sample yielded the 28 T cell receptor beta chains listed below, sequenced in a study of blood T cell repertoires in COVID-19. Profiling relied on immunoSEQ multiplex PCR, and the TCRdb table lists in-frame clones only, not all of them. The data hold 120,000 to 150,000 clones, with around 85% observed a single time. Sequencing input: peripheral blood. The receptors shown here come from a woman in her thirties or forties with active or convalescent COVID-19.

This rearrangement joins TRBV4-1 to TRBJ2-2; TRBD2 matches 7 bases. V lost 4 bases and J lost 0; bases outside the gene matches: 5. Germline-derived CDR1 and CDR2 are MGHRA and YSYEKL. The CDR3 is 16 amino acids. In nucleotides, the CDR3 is TGCGCCAGCAGCCCCCGACTAGCTGCGAACACCGGGGAGCTGTTTTTT. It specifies CASSPRLAANTGELFF.

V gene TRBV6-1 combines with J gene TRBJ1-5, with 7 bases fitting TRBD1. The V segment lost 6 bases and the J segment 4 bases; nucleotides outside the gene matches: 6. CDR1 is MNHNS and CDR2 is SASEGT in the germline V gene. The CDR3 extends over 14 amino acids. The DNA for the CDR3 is TGTGCCAGCAGCCTAGAGACAGGGAATCAGCCCCAGCATTTT. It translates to CASSLETGNQPQHF.

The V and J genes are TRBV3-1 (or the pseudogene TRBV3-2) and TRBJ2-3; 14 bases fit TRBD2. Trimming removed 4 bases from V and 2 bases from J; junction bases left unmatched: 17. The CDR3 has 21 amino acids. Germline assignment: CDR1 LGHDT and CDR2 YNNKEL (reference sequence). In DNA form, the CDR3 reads TGTGCCAGCAGCCGCACCTCACAGGTCTGGACTAGCGGGAGGAACACAGATACGCAGTATTTT. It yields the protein CASSRTSQVWTSGRNTDTQYF.

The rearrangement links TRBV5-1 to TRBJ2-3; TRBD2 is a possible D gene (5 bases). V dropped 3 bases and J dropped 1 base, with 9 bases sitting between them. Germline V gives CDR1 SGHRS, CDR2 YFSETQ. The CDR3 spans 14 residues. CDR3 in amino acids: CASSSRTRTDTQYF. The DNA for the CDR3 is TGCGCCAGCAGCTCCCGGACTCGCACAGATACGCAGTATTTT. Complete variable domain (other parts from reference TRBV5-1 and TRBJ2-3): KAGVTQTPRYLIKTRGQQVTLSCSPISGHRSVSWYQQTPGQGLQFLFEYFSETQRNKGNFPGRFSGRQFSNSRSEMNVSTLELGDSALYLCASSSRTRTDTQYFGPGTRLTVL.

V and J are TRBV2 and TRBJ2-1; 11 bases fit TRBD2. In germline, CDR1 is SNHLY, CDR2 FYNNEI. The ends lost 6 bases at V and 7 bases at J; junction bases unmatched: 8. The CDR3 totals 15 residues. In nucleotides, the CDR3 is TGTGCCAGCAGAGTACTAGCGGGGGAGTGGAATGAGCAGTTCTTC. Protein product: CASRVLAGEWNEQFF.

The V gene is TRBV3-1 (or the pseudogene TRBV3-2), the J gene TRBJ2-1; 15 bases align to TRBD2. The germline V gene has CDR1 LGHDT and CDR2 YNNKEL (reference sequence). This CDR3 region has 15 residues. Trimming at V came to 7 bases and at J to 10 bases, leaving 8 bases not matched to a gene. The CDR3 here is CASKLEGLAGGEQFF. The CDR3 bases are TGTGCCAGCAAATTGGAGGGACTAGCGGGGGGCGAGCAGTTCTTC.

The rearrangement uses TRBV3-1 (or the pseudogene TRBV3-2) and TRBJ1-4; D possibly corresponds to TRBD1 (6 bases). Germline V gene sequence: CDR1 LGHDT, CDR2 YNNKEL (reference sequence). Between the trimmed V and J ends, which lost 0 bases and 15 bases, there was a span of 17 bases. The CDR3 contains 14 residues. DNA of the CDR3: TGTGCCAGCAGCCAAGATCTAAATAGGGGGAGTTTGTTTTTT. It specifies CASSQDLNRGSLFF.

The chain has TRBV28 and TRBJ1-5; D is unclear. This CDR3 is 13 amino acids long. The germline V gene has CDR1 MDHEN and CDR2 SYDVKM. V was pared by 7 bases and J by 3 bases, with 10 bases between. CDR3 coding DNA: TGTGCCAGCACGAACTACCTCAATCAGCCCCAGCATTTT. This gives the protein CASTNYLNQPQHF. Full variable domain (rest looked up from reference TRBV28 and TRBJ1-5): DVKVTQSSRYLVKRTGEKVFLECVQDMDHENMFWYRQDPGLGLRLIYFSYDVKMKEKGDIPEGYSVSREKKERFSLILESASTNQTSMYLCASTNYLNQPQHFGDGTRLSIL.

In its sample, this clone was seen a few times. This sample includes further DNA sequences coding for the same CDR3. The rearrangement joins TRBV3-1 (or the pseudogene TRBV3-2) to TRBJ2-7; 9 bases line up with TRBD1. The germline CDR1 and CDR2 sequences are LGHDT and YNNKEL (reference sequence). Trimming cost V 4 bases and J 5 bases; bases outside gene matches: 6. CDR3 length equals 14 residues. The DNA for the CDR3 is TGTGCCAGCAGCCTACAGGGGGCTAGCGACGAGCAGTACTTC. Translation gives CASSLQGASDEQYF.

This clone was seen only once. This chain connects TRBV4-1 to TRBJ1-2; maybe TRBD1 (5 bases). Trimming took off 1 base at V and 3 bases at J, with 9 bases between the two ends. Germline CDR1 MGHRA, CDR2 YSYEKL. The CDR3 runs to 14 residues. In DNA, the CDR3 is TGCGCCAGCAGCCAAGTTACAGGCTACTATGGCTACACCTTC. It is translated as CASSQVTGYYGYTF.

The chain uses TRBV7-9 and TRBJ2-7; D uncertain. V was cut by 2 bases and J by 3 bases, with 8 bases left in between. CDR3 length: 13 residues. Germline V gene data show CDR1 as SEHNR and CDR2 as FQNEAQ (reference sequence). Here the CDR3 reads CASSLSQVYEQYF. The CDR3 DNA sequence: TGTGCCAGCAGCTTATCCCAGGTCTACGAGCAGTACTTC.

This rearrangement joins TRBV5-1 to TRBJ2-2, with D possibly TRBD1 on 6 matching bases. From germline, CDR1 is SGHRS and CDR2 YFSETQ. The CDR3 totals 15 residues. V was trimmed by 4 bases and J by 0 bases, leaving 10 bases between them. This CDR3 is CASSVQGSNTGELFF. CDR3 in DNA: TGCGCCAGCAGCGTACAGGGCTCGAACACCGGGGAGCTGTTTTTT. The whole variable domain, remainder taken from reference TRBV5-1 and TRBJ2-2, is KAGVTQTPRYLIKTRGQQVTLSCSPISGHRSVSWYQQTPGQGLQFLFEYFSETQRNKGNFPGRFSGRQFSNSRSEMNVSTLELGDSALYLCASSVQGSNTGELFFGEGSRLTVL.

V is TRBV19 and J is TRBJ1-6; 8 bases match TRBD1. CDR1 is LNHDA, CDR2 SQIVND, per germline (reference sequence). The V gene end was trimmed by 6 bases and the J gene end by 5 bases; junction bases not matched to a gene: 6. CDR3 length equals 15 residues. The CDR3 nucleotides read TGTGCCAGTAGCCGGGACAGGCCTCATAATTCACCCCTCCACTTT. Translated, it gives CASSRDRPHNSPLHF.

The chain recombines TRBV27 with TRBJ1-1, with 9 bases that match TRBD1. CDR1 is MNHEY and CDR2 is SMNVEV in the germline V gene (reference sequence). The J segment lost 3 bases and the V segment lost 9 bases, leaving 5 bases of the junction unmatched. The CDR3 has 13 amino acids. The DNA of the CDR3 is TGTGCCAGTAAAACAGGGGGCTACACTGAAGCTTTCTTT. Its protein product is CASKTGGYTEAFF.

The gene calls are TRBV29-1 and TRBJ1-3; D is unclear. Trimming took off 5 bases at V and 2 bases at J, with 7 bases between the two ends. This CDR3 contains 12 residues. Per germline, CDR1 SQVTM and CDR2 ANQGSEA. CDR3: CSVNMPGNTIYF. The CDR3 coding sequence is TGCAGCGTTAACATGCCTGGAAACACCATATATTTT. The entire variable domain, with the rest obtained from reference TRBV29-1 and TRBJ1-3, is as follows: SAVISQKPSRDICQRGTSLTIQCQVDSQVTMMFWYRQQPGQSLTLIATANQGSEATYESGFVIDKFPISRPNLTFSTLTVSNMSPEDSSIYLCSVNMPGNTIYFGEGSWLTVV.

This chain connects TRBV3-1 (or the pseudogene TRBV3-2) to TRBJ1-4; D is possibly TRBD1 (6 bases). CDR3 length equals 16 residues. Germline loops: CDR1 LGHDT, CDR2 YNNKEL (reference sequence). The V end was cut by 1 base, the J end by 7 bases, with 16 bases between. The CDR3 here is CASSQGFGGPSEKLFF. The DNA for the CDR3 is TGTGCCAGCAGCCAAGGGTTCGGGGGGCCCTCTGAAAAACTGTTTTTT.

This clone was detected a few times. CDR3 sequence (DNA): TGCAGTGCTAGTCCCGGGACAGGGCGTTCACCCCTCCACTTT. Protein: CSASPGTGRSPLHF. This chain connects TRBV20-1 to TRBJ1-6, with TRBD1 identical over 9 bases. V lost 3 bases to trimming and J lost 9 bases; unmatched junction nucleotides: 6. CDR1 and CDR2 (germline): DFQATT, SNEGSKA (reference sequence). The CDR3 has 14 residues.

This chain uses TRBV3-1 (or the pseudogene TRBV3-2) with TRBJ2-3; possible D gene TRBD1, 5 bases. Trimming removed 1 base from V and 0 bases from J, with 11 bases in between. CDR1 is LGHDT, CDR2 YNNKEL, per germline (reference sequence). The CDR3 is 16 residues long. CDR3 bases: TGTGCCAGCAGCCAAGTGGCAGGGTCTAGCACAGATACGCAGTATTTT. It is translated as CASSQVAGSSTDTQYF.

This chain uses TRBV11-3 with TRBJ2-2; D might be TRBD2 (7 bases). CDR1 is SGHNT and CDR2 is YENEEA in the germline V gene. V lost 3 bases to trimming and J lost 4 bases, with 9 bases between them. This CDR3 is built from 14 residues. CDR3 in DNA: TGTGCCAGCAGCTTCCGGGGGGCCACCGGGGAGCTGTTTTTT. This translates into CASSFRGATGELFF. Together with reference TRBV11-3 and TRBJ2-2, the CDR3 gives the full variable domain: EAGVVQSPRYKIIEKKQPVAFWCNPISGHNTLYWYLQNLGQGPELLIRYENEEAVDDSQLPKDRFSAERLKGVDSTLKIQPAELGDSAVYLCASSFRGATGELFFGEGSRLTVL.

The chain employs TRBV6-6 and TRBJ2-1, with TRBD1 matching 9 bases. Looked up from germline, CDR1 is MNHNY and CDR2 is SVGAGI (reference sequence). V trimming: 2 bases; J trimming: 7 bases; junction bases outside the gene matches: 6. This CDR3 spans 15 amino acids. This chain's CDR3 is CASSYPGQGYNEQFF. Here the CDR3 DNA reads TGTGCCAGCAGTTACCCGGGACAGGGTTATAATGAGCAGTTCTTC.

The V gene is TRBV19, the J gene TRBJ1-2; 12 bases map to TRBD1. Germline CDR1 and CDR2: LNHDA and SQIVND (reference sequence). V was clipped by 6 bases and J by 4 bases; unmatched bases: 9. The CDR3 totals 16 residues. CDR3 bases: TGTGCCAGTAGAACCCGGGACAGGGGGCATGGCTATGGCTACACCTTC. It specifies CASRTRDRGHGYGYTF.

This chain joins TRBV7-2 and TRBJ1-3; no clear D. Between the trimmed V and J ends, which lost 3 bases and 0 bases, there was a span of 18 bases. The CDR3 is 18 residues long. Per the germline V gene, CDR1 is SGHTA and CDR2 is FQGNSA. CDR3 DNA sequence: TGTGCCAGCAGCTTGGCGGGCCTTACTACCCGCTCTGGAAACACCATATATTTT. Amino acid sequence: CASSLAGLTTRSGNTIYF.

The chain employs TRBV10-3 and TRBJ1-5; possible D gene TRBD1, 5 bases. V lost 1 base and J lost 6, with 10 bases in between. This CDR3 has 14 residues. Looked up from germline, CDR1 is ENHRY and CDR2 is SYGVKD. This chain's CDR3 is CAISEWGVSQPQHF. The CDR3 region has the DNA TGTGCCATCAGTGAGTGGGGGGTGAGTCAGCCCCAGCATTTT.

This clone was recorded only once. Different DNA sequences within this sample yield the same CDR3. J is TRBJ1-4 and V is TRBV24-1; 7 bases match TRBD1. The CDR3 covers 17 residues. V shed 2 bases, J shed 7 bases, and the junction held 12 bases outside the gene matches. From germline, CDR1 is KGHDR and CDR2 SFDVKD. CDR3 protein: CATSDSDRTTGGEKLFF. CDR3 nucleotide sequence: TGTGCCACCAGTGATTCGGACAGGACTACAGGAGGTGAAAAACTGTTTTTT.

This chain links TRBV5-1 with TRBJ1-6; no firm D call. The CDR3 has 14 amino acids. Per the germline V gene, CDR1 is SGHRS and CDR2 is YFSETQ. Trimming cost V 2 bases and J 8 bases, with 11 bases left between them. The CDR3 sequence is CASSLSGIYSPLHF. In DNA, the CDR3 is TGCGCCAGCAGCTTATCGGGGATCTATTCACCCCTCCACTTT.

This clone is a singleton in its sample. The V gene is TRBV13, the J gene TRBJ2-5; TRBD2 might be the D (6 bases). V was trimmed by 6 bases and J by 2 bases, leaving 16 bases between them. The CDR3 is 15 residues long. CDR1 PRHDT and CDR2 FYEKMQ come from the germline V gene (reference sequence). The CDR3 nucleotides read TGTGCCAGCAGTCCCTCCTCGCGGGAACAAGAGACCCAGTACTTC. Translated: CASSPSSREQETQYF.

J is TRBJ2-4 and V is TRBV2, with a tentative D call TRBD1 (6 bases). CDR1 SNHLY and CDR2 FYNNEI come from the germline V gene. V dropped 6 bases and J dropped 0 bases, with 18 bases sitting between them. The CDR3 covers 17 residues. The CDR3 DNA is TGTGCCAGCAGGCTGAAACAGGGATGGGGAGCCAAAAACATTCAGTACTTC. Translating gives CASRLKQGWGAKNIQYF. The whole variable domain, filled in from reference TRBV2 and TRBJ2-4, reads EPEVTQTPSHQVTQMGQEVILRCVPISNHLYFYWYRQILGQKVEFLVSFYNNEISEKSEIFDDQFSVERPDGSNFTLKIRSTKLEDSAMYFCASRLKQGWGAKNIQYFGAGTRLSVL.

This CDR3 is CASGVGQNTEAFF. In DNA, the CDR3 is TGTGCCAGCGGGGTCGGACAGAACACTGAAGCTTTCTTT. J is TRBJ1-1 and V is TRBV27, with TRBD1 as a possible D gene (5 bases). Trimming took 8 bases from V and 1 from J, leaving 11 bases between them. Germline V gives CDR1 MNHEY, CDR2 SMNVEV (reference sequence). The CDR3 has 13 residues.